This TCR beta chain was captured by sequencing in a study of STAT5B mutations in CD4+ large granular lymphocyte leukemia (dated by TCRdb to between 2021 and 2024). General notes on the study: Among healthy controls, the CDR3 'QG' motif was associated with a particular HLA allele. The TCRbeta repertoires of CD4+ T-cell large granular lymphocyte leukemia patients were compared with the TCRbeta repertoires of healthy blood donors. Flow cytometry on FACSCanto II or FACSVerse showed that the purified fractions were more than 95% pure among lymphocytes. What the research found in general, with its limitations: Enrichment of TRBV06-family usage was observed among the top patient clones (8/27) relative to healthy controls (2/35). Main leukemic clonotypes were private to each patient, although less than 30% of the main leukemic clonotypes were found at low frequency in the non-leukemic repertoires of other patients. Greater clonality appeared to be present in CD4-sorted patient repertoires than in healthy CD4+ repertoires, and the difference was retained after the putative leukemic clones were removed. The data were not HLA-matched, and the higher clonality in CD4+ T-LGLL than in CD8+ T-LGLL could be due to the relatively small sample size.

A distance of 18 bases separates the germline ends of V and J, which lose 6 bases and 2 bases respectively. The CDR3 has 16 amino acids, counting the end cysteine and phenylalanine. Here the CDR3 DNA is all that survives: 48 bases in frame from base 1. The germline V gene (reference sequence) yields WNHNN for CDR1 and SYGVQD for CDR2. The immunoSEQ assay at survey resolution was applied to genomic DNA for sequencing of TCRbeta rearrangements. For the original study's pipeline: In the TCR sequencing data, the lowest productive clonotype frequency that could be detected was 2.59 x 10-5. Only productive TCRbeta rearrangements, meaning sequences that were complete and in-frame, were kept for the analyses. The clonality of each sample was calculated as Simpson clonality in the immunoSEQ Analyzer version 3.0. Clones were grouped by frequency into very rare, small, medium, large (1-20%) or hyperexpanded (>20%) categories. Generation probabilities were estimated with OLGA 1.2.3, V-gene circos plots were made with VDJtools, specificities were looked up in VDJdb, and CDR3 motifs were identified with GLIPH. TCRdb obtained this table from immuneACCESS and retained in-frame rearrangements with V and J assigned. These tables miss some clones; where compared with another copy, unresolved V genes account for less than half of the shortfall, and the remainder is unexplained. V and J calls plus clone size are reproduced from that table; the DNA served to infer D and trimming. The sample table shows 30,000 to 40,000 clones, and roughly 85% are seen once. The ten largest account for roughly 1.2% of the sample.

Buffy coats from over 35 blood donors, supplied by the Finnish Red Cross blood service, were used as healthy controls. All TCR-sequenced material derived from peripheral blood: patient blood samples and healthy donor buffy coats. Peripheral blood mononuclear cells were isolated by Ficoll-Hypaque gradient centrifugation. CD4+ cells were magnetically purified from the buffy coats of healthy controls. Genomic DNA was extracted with the Gentra Puregene Cell and Tissue kit and quantified on a Qubit 2.0 fluorometer. On this clone itself: Its antigen is unknown. Nothing much larger sits one base from this clone, and base qualities are not available.

This TCR was recovered from a human donor in good health. What was sequenced was CD4+ T cells from blood buffy coats. This chain joins TRBV10-1 to TRBJ2-3; a weak D assignment points to TRBD2 (7 bases agree). The DNA is TGCGCCAGCAGGGGAGGGGGAGGGCCCCCCACAGATACGCAGTATTTT. It is translated as CASRGGGGPPTDTQYF.